This is a list of T cell receptor beta chains from one sample in a study of CD8+CD57+ T cells in acquired aplastic anemia. TCRdb recomputed calls from the reads with MiXCR, one row per CDR3 protein. The sample holds over 150,000 distinct CDR3 sequences, 65% to 75% seen once. Sequencing was performed on sorted CD4+, CD8+, or CD8+CD57+ T cells (not recorded which) from PBMCs. These receptors came from a human donor with aplastic anemia. CDR3s include the opening cysteine and the closing phenylalanine or tryptophan. D genes are given only for firm matches. Size is stated for part of the rows, as once, few or many counts, or as a class when the clone is expanded.

j_call	d_call	clone_size	v_call	cdr3_aa	cdr3_nt
TRBJ1-1	NA	medium-sized	TRBV19	CASTLPGVNTEAFF	TGTGCCAGTACCTTACCCGGGGTGAACACTGAAGCTTTCTTT
TRBJ1-2	TRBD1	NA	TRBV2	CASRDRGGYTF	TGTGCCAGCAGGGACAGGGGTGGCTACACCTTC
TRBJ2-1	NA	few	TRBV7-3	CASSFARGNEQFF	TGTGCTAGCAGCTTCGCAAGGGGGAATGAGCAGTTCTTC
TRBJ2-2	TRBD2	NA	TRBV2	CASTGLAGGTGELFF	TGTGCCAGCACTGGACTAGCGGGAGGGACCGGGGAGCTGTTTTTT
TRBJ2-5	NA	few	TRBV7-6	CASTTLSSGETQYF	TGTGCCAGCACCACACTCTCCAGCGGGGAGACCCAGTACTTC
TRBJ1-1	NA	NA	TRBV25-1	CASSERMVGGTEAFF	TGTGCCAGCAGTGAAAGGATGGTCGGGGGAACTGAAGCTTTCTTT
TRBJ2-2	NA	NA	TRBV9	CASNQDTGELFF	TGTGCCAGCAATCAGGACACCGGGGAGCTGTTTTTT
TRBJ2-1	TRBD2	NA	TRBV20-1	CSAQGTSGSSYNEQFF	TGCAGTGCCCAAGGGACTAGCGGGAGCTCCTACAATGAGCAGTTCTTC
TRBJ1-6	NA	NA	TRBV4-1	CASSQGRGGNSPLHF	TGCGCCAGCAGCCAAGGTAGGGGCGGTAATTCACCCCTCCACTTT
TRBJ1-2	TRBD1	NA	TRBV10-3	CAISAREGATNYGYTF	TGTGCCATCAGTGCCCGTGAGGGGGCAACTAACTATGGCTACACCTTC
TRBJ1-6	NA	NA	TRBV2	CASSTYNSPLHF	TGTGCCAGCAGTACCTATAATTCACCCCTCCACTTT
TRBJ2-5	NA	NA	TRBV2	CASLGIAAKETQYF	TGTGCCAGCCTAGGTATAGCTGCAAAGGAGACCCAGTACTTC
TRBJ1-5	NA	many	TRBV5-1	CASSAYGHQPQHF	TGCGCCAGCAGCGCATATGGCCATCAGCCCCAGCATTTT
TRBJ1-1	NA	NA	TRBV19	CASSFTLNTEAFF	TGTGCCAGTAGTTTTACCTTGAACACTGAAGCTTTCTTT
TRBJ2-2	NA	NA	TRBV9	CASSGYTGELFF	TGTGCCAGCAGCGGATACACCGGGGAGCTGTTTTTT
TRBJ2-3	NA	few	TRBV20-1	CSAAQVADTQYF	TGCAGTGCGGCTCAGGTAGCAGATACGCAGTATTTT
TRBJ2-3	NA	NA	TRBV20-1	CSARLGDTRYF	TGCAGTGCCCGTCTTGGGGATACGCGGTATTTT
TRBJ1-1	NA	NA	TRBV7-3	CASGHDSDTEAFF	TGTGCCAGCGGTCACGACAGTGACACTGAAGCTTTCTTT
TRBJ2-7	NA	few	TRBV29-1	CSVAAGPSSYEQYF	TGCAGCGTGGCGGCAGGGCCCTCCTCCTACGAGCAGTACTTC
TRBJ1-1	TRBD1	NA	TRBV30	CAWTGQGDTEAFF	TGTGCCTGGACCGGACAGGGGGACACTGAAGCTTTCTTT
TRBJ1-1	NA	NA	TRBV19	CASSIVQGPLTF	TGTGCCAGTAGTATAGTTCAGGGACCACTGACATTT
TRBJ2-7	NA	NA	TRBV20-1	CSARNQDYTYEQYF	TGCAGTGCTAGAAATCAGGACTACACTTACGAGCAGTACTTC
TRBJ2-7	TRBD1	few	TRBV5-4	CASSVGQGSYEQYF	TGTGCCAGCAGCGTGGGACAGGGTTCCTACGAGCAGTACTTC
TRBJ2-1	TRBD1	NA	TRBV19	CASSMLDRTGSNEQFF	TGTGCCAGTAGTATGCTCGATCGGACAGGGAGTAATGAGCAGTTCTTC
TRBJ1-2	NA	NA	TRBV19	CATMSQGIIRDGYTF	TGTGCCACGATGAGTCAGGGGATTATTCGTGATGGCTACACCTTC
TRBJ2-3	TRBD1	NA	TRBV24-1	CATSHPAQGADTQYF	TGTGCCACCAGTCATCCGGCCCAGGGGGCAGATACGCAGTATTTT
TRBJ1-2	NA	NA	TRBV20-1	CSAAPRGTYGYTF	TGCAGTGCAGCCCCACGGGGGACCTATGGCTACACCTTC
TRBJ2-5	TRBD2	few	TRBV7-6	CASSLTSGGLETQYF	TGTGCCAGCAGCCTGACTAGCGGGGGGTTAGAGACCCAGTACTTC
TRBJ2-1	NA	few	TRBV14	CASSPLERTRGHEQFF	TGTGCCAGCAGCCCCCTCGAGAGGACCAGGGGCCATGAGCAGTTCTTC
TRBJ2-1	TRBD1	NA	TRBV7-2	CASSLLGGQGAYEQFF	TGTGCCAGCAGCTTATTAGGAGGACAGGGGGCTTATGAGCAGTTCTTC
TRBJ1-5	NA	NA	TRBV15	CATSSISQPQHF	TGTGCCACCAGCAGTATCAGCCAGCCCCAGCATTTT
TRBJ1-2	NA	NA	TRBV5-1	CASSGTGVGYTF	TGTGCCAGCAGCGGAACAGGAGTTGGCTACACCTTC
TRBJ1-5	NA	NA	TRBV9	CASSAHGGLNQPQHF	TGTGCCAGCAGCGCCCACGGGGGCCTCAATCAGCCCCAGCATTTT
TRBJ2-1	NA	NA	TRBV5-6	CASSLVQLYNEQFF	TGTGCCAGCAGCTTGGTTCAGCTCTACAATGAGCAGTTCTTC
TRBJ2-7	NA	NA	TRBV10-3	CAISDGQGVYF	TGTGCCATCAGTGATGGGCAGGGCGTGTACTTC
TRBJ1-1	NA	NA	TRBV7-3	CASSEYGRGEAFF	TGTGCCAGCAGTGAATATGGGAGGGGTGAAGCTTTCTTT
TRBJ1-6	NA	once	TRBV27	CASQDSNSPLHF	TGTGCCAGCCAGGACAGTAATTCACCCCTCCACTTT
TRBJ2-3	TRBD2	NA	TRBV7-2	CASSPGLAGGRDTQYF	TGTGCCAGCAGCCCAGGACTAGCGGGGGGGAGAGATACGCAGTATTTT
TRBJ1-1	NA	NA	TRBV20-1	CSVLSGNTEAFF	TGCAGTGTCCTTAGTGGGAACACTGAAGCTTTCTTT
TRBJ2-7	NA	few	TRBV5-8	CASIHGGSISYEQYF	TGTGCCAGCATACATGGCGGTTCGATATCCTACGAGCAGTACTTC